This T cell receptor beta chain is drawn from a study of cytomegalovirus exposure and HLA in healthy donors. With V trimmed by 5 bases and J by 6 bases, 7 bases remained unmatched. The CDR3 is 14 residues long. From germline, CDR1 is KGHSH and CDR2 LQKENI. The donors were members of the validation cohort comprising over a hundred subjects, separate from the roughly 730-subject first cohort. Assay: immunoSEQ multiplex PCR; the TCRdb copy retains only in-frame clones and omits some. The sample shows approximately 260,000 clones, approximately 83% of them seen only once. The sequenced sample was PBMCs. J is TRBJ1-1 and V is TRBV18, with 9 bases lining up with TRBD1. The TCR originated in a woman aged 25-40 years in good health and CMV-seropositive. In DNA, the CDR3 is TGTGCCAGCTCATCTGGGACAGGGATTGCTGAAGCTTTCTTT. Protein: CASSSGTGIAEAFF. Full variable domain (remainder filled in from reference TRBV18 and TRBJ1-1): NAGVMQNPRHLVRRRGQEARLRCSPMKGHSHVYWYRQLPEEGLKFMVYLQKENIIDESGMPKERFSAEFPKEGPSILRIQQVVRGDSAAYFCASSSGTGIAEAFFGQGTRLTVV.